This T cell receptor (beta chain) came from a study of blood T cell repertoires in COVID-19. On the study more broadly: Nucleic acid was either cDNA or gDNA, and it came from T cells, B-cell-depleted T cells, or PBMCs.

Original handling: Amplifying reference gene primers gave estimates of nucleated cell counts. Libraries were prepared by immunoSEQ multiplex PCR; TCRdb keeps only in-frame clonotypes and omits some of them. V, J and clone size are those of that table, while D and trimming were read from the DNA. The sample has over 85,000 clones, 70% to 90% seen once. CDR1 and CDR2 (germline): SGHVS, FNYEAQ. V was shortened by 5 bases and J by 2 bases, with 14 bases between the two germline ends. This CDR3 has 15 residues. This receptor was identified in a man between 65 and 79 years old with acute or convalescent COVID-19. The sequenced sample was peripheral blood. The chain recombines TRBV7-6 with TRBJ2-3; D is perhaps TRBD1 (5 bases). The DNA of the CDR3 is TGTGCCAGCAGCCCGGACACCTCTAACACAGATACGCAGTATTTT. This sequence encodes CASSPDTSNTDTQYF.